Shown below are 2 T cell receptor beta chains from a single sample sequenced in a study of shared clonotypes between healthy human individuals (dated by TCRdb to the early 2020s). Receptors were amplified or captured by the immunoSEQ multiplex PCR assay. Held by TCRdb, this immuneACCESS table contains in-frame sequences only and omits some clones. Under half of the omission traces to an unresolved V gene where checked; the cause of the rest is unknown. This sample lists 1.4 million or so clones; around 98.5% were detected once. Over 0.3% of the sample is taken by the ten largest. Specimen: naive CD4+ T cells sorted from blood. According to the study, the label for this sample's cell subset or site signals: CD45RA+ positively selected. The receptors derive from a man younger than 40 in good health.

This clone was seen once. The chain is built from TRBV5-5 and TRBJ1-5; D unclear. With 2 bases removed from V and 4 bases from J, the gap between germline ends came to 7 bases. This CDR3 is built from 13 residues. CDR1 is SGHKS and CDR2 is YYEKEE in the germline V gene (reference sequence). Written as DNA, the CDR3 is TGTGCCAGCAGCTTCCAGCAAAATCAGCCCCAGCATTTT. Residues: CASSFQQNQPQHF.

V gene TRBV5-5 combines with J gene TRBJ2-1, with no clear D. Germline CDR1 SGHKS, CDR2 YYEKEE (reference sequence). The CDR3 loop spans 12 amino acids. V lost 2 bases, J lost 9 bases, and 9 bases lay in between. The CDR3 sequence: CASSFTTREQFF. CDR3 sequence (DNA): TGTGCCAGCAGCTTTACGACTCGTGAGCAGTTCTTC.